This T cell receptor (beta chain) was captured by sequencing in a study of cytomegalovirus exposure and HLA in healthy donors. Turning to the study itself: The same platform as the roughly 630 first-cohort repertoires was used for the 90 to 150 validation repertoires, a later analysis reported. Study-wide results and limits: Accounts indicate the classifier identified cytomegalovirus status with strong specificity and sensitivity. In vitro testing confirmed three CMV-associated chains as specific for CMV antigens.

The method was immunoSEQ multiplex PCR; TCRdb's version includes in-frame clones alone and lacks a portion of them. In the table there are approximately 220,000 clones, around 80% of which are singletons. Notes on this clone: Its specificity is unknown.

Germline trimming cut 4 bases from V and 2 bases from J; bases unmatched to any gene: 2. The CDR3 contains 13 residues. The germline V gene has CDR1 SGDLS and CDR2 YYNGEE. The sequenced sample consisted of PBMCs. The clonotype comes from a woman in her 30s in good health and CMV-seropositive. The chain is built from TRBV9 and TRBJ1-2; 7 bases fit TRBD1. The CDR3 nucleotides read TGTGCCAGCAGCAGGGACAGAAACTATGGCTACACCTTC. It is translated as CASSRDRNYGYTF.